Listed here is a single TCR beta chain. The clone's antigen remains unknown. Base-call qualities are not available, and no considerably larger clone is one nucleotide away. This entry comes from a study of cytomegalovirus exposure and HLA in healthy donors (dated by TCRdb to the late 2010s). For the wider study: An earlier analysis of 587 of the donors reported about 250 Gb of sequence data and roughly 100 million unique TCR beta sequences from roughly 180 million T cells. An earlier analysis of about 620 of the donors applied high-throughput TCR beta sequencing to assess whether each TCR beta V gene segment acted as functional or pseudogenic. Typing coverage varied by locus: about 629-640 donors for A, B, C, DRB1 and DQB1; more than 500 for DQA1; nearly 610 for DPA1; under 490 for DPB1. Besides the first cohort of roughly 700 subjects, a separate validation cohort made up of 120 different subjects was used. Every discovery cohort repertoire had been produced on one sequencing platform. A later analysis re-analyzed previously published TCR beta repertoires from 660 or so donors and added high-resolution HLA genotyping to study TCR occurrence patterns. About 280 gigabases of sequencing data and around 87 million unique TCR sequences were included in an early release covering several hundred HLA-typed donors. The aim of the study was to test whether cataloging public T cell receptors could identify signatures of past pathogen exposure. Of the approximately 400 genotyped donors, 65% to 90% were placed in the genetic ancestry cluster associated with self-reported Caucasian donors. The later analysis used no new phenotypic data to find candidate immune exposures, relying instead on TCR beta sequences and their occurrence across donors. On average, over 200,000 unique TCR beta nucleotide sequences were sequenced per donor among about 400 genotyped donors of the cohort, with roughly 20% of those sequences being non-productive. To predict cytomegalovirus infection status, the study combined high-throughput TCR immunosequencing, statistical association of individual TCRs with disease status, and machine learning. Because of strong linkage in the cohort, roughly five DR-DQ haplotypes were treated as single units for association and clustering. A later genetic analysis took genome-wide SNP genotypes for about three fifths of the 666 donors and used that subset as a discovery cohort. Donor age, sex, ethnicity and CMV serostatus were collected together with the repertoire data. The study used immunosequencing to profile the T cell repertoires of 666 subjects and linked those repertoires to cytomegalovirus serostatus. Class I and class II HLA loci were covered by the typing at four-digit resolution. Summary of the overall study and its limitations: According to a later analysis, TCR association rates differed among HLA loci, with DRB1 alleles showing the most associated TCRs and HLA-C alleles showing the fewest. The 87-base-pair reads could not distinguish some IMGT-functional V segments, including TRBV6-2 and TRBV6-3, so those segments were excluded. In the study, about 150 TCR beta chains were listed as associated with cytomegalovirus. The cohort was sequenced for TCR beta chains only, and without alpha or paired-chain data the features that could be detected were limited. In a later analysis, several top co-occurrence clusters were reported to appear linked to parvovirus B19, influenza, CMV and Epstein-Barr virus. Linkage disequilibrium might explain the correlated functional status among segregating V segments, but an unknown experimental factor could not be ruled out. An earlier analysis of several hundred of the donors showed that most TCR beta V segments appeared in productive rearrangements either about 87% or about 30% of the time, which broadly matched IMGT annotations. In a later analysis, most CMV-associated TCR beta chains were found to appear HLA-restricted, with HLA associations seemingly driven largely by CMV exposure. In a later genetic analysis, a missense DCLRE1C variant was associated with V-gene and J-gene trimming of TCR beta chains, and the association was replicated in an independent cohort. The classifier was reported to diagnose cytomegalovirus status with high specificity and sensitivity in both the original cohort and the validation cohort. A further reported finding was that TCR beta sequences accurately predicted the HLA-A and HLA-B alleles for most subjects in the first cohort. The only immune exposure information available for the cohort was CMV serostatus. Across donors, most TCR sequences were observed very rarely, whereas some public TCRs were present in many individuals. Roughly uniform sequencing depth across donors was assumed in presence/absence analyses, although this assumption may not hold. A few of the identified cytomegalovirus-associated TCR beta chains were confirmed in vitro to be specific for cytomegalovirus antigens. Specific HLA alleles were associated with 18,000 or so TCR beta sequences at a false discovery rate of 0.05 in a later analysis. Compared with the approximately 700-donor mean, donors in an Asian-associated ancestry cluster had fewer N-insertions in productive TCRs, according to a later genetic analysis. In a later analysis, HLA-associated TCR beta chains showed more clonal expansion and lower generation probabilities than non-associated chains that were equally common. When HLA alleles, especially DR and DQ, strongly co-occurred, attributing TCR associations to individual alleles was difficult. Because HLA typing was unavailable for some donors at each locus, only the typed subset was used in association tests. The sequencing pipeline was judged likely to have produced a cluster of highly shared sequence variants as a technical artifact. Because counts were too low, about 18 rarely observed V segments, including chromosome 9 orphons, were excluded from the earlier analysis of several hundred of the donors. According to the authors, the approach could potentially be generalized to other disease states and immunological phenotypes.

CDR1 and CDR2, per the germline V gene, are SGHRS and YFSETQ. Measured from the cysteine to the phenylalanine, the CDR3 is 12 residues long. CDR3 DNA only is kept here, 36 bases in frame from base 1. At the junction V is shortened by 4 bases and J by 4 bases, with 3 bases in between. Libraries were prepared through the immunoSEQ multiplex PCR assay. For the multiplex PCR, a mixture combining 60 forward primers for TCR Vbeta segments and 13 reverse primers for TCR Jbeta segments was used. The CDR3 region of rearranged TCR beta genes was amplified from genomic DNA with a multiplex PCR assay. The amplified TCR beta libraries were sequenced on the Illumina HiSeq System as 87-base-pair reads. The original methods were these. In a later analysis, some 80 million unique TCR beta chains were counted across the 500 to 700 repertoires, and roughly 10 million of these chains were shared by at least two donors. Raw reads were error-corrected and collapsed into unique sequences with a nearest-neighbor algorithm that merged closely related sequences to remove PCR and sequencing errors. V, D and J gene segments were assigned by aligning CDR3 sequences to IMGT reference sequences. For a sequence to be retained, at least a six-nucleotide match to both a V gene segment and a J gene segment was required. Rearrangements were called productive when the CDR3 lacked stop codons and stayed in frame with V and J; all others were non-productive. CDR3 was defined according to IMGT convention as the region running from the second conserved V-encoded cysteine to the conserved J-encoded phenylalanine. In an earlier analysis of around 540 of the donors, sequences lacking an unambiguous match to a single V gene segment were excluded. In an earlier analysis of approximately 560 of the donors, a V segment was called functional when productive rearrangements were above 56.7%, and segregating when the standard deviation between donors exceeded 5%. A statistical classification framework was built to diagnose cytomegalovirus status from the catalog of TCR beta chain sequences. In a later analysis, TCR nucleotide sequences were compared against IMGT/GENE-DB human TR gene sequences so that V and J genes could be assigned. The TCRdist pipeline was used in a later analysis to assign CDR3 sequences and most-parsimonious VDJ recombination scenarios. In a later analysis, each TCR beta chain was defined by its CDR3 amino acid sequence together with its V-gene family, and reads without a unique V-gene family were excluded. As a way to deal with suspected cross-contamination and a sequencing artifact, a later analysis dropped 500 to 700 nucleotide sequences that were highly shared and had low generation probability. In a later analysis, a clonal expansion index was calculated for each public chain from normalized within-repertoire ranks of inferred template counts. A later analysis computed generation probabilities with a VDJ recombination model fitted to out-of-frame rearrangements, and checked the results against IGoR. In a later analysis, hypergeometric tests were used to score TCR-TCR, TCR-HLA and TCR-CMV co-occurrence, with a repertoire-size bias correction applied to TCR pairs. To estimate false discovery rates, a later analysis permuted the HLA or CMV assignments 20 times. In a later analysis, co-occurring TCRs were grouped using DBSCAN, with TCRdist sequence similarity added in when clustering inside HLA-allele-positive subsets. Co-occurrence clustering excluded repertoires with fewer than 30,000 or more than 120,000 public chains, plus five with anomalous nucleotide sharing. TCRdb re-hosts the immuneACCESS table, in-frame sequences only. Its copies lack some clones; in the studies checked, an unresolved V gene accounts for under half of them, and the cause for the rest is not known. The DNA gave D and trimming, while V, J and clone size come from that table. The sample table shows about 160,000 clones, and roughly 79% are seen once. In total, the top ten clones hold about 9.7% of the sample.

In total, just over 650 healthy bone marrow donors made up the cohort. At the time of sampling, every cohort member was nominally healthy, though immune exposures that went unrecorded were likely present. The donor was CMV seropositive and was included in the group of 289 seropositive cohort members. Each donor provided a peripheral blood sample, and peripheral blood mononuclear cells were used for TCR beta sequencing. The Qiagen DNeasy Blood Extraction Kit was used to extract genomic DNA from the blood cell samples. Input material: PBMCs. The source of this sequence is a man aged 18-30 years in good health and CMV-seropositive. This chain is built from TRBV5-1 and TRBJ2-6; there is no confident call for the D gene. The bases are TGCGCCAGCAGCCTAGGGGCCAACGTCCTGACTTTC. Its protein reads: CASSLGANVLTF.